This T cell receptor (beta chain) was found in a study of CD8+ T cells in alopecia areata. The treatment is: oral pan-JAK inhibitor, 5-10 mg twice daily. Obtained from alopecia areata patients were lesional scalp punch biopsies along with peripheral blood. In each case, RNA was isolated and then reverse transcribed into cDNA as the sequencing template. Sequenced by immunoSEQ multiplex PCR; TCRdb stores in-frame clones only, minus some. The table includes nearly 7,500 clones, 64% detected once. Specimen: skin, collected at week 4, from a patient treated with tofacitinib. These receptors all come from a human donor with alopecia areata.

This chain connects TRBV27 to TRBJ2-6, with D perhaps matching TRBD1 (5 bases). Germline CDR1 reads MNHEY; CDR2 reads SMNVEV (reference sequence). V lost 7 bases and J lost 4, with 17 bases in between. CDR3 size: 16 residues. The CDR3 reads CASTSRFRTGANVLTF. The CDR3 nucleotides read TGTGCCAGCACCTCAAGGTTCCGGACAGGGGCCAACGTCCTGACTTTC.